The present entry profiles one TCR beta chain with its context. This CDR3 is 14 amino acids long. Germline V gene data show CDR1 as SGHTA and CDR2 as FQGNSA. V gave up 0 bases and J gave up 5 bases, with 11 bases separating them. Here immunoSEQ multiplex PCR was the method, and the copy in TCRdb shows in-frame clones only, minus some. The table lists 200,000 to 250,000 clones, around nine tenths of them singletons. The sample comes from a study of blood T cell repertoires in COVID-19. The sequenced material came from peripheral blood. The chain joins TRBV7-2 to TRBJ2-7, with D possibly being TRBD1 (5 bases). This sequence originates from a woman in her sixties or seventies who had recovered from COVID-19. The CDR3 protein is CASSLARQSDEQYF. The DNA of the CDR3 is TGTGCCAGCAGCTTAGCGCGACAGTCGGACGAGCAGTACTTC.